Presented here are 22 T cell receptor beta chains from one specimen sequenced in a study of CD8 T cells in ankylosing spondylitis. From the 5' RACE reads, TCRdb called clonotypes with MiXCR, one entry per CDR3 protein. This sample has around 890,000 distinct CDR3 sequences, with around 11% found just once. These receptors have no known antigen. Study results and limitations: In ankylosing spondylitis blood, a motif of roughly eight highly homologous TCR beta variants appeared characteristic.

Sequenced input: blood, either unsorted or a sorted T cell fraction (not recorded which). These receptors came from a male donor with ankylosing spondylitis.

V gene TRBV6-2 or TRBV6-3 combines with J gene TRBJ1-5; D not resolved. CDR1 and CDR2 (germline): MNHEY, SVGEGT. The ends were cut back, 0 bases at V and 6 bases at J, with 12 bases in the middle. CDR3 size: 15 residues. The CDR3 protein is CASSYSMGTGQPQHF. In DNA form, the CDR3 reads TGTGCCAGCAGTTACTCGATGGGTACTGGTCAGCCCCAGCATTTT.

The rearrangement links TRBV5-5 to TRBJ2-1, with 11 bases fitting TRBD2. The germline V gene has CDR1 SGHKS and CDR2 YYEKEE (reference sequence). The CDR3 spans 16 residues. V trimming: 3 bases; J trimming: 3 bases; junction bases outside the gene matches: 5. The DNA of the CDR3 is TGTGCCAGCAGCTACCTCGGACTAGCGGGCTACAATGAGCAGTTCTTC. Translated, it gives CASSYLGLAGYNEQFF.

This clonotype came up a few times. The chain recombines TRBV20-1 with TRBJ2-2; TRBD2 might be the D (5 bases). CDR1 DFQATT and CDR2 SNEGSKA come from the germline V gene (reference sequence). The CDR3 runs 16 residues. Trimming cost V 5 bases and J 5 bases, with 21 bases left between them. The CDR3 spells CSAWSDYPHSTGELFF. CDR3 coding DNA: TGCAGTGCTTGGTCAGACTATCCCCATAGTACCGGGGAGCTGTTTTTT.

This clonotype came up many times. The gene calls are TRBV10-2 and TRBJ1-4; a possible D gene is TRBD1 (6 bases). Trimming took 6 bases from V and 4 from J, leaving 9 bases between them. CDR3 length: 13 amino acids. Germline lookup yields CDR1 WSHSY and CDR2 SAAADI. CDR3 amino acids: CASRTGLNEKLFF. Here the CDR3 DNA reads TGCGCCAGCAGGACAGGTCTTAATGAAAAACTGTTTTTT.

The rearrangement links TRBV25-1 to TRBJ2-1, with 7 bases matching TRBD1. In germline, CDR1 is MGHDK, CDR2 SYGVNS. The CDR3 is 14 residues long. V lost 7 bases, J lost 0 bases, and 3 bases stayed unmatched. The CDR3 spells CASKTGDSYNEQFF. As DNA, the CDR3 is TGTGCCAGCAAAACAGGGGACTCCTACAATGAGCAGTTCTTC. Filled out from reference TRBV25-1 and TRBJ2-1, the complete variable domain reads EADIYQTPRYLVIGTGKKITLECSQTMGHDKMYWYQQDPGMELHLIHYSYGVNSTEKGDLSSESTVSRIRTEHFPLTLESARPSHTSQYLCASKTGDSYNEQFFGPGTRLTVL.

This clonotype came up many times. V gene TRBV20-1 combines with J gene TRBJ2-7; TRBD1 is a possible D gene (6 bases). The CDR3 is 12 residues long. CDR1 and CDR2 from the germline V gene are DFQATT and SNEGSKA (reference sequence). V was shortened by 6 bases and J by 6 bases, with 15 bases between the two germline ends. The DNA of the CDR3 is TGCAGTGCGGGGCAGGCCAGGGGCGAGCAGTACTTC. It encodes CSAGQARGEQYF.

To note about this clonotype: The junction does not match germline at one end; this may be a read error. This chain joins TRBV10-3 and TRBJ2-7; 8 bases match TRBD1. This CDR3 is 11 amino acids long. CDR1 and CDR2 from the germline V gene are ENHRY and SYGVKD. In DNA, the CDR3 is TGTGCCATCAGTGAGTCGGACAGGGTTAACTTC. Amino acid sequence: CAISESDRVNF.

This clonotype was counted a few times. The chain carries TRBV5-8 and TRBJ2-3; a possible D gene is TRBD2 (6 bases). V lost 0 bases to trimming and J lost 5 bases, with 10 bases between them. CDR1 SGHTS and CDR2 YDEGEE come from the germline V gene. CDR3 length equals 14 residues. Written as DNA, the CDR3 is TGTGCCAGCAGCTTGGTCGGGGGTAAAGATACGCAGTATTTT. Its protein is CASSLVGGKDTQYF.

This clonotype was recorded at least ten times. The chain carries TRBV29-1 and TRBJ2-7, with D maybe TRBD1 (7 bases). The V end was cut by 4 bases, the J end by 0 bases, with 16 bases between. This CDR3 is built from 15 residues. Germline CDR1 reads SQVTM; CDR2 reads ANQGSEA. The CDR3 reads CSVGGTAESSYEQYF. CDR3 bases: TGCAGCGTTGGCGGGACAGCCGAGAGCTCCTACGAGCAGTACTTC.

This clonotype was counted at least ten times. The V call is TRBV4-2, the J call TRBJ1-1; D might be TRBD1 (5 bases). V was pared by 0 bases and J by 12 bases, with 14 bases between. Germline CDR1 LGHNA, CDR2 YNFKEQ. This CDR3 is built from 13 residues. This CDR3 reads CASSQDSQGWPFF. The CDR3 nucleotides are TGTGCCAGCAGCCAAGATTCTCAGGGATGGCCTTTCTTT.

This clonotype showed up many times. The chain recombines TRBV7-2 with TRBJ1-1; 8 bases line up with TRBD1. Germline trimming cut 5 bases from V and 11 bases from J; bases unmatched to any gene: 10. Germline values: CDR1 SGHTA, CDR2 FQGNSA. The CDR3 length is 13 residues. The CDR3 nucleotides read TGTGCCAGCAGCGTCGAACAGGGGGATGGTGCTTTCTTT. Its protein product is CASSVEQGDGAFF.

The rearrangement links TRBV5-1 to TRBJ1-1; no definite D call. The CDR3 extends over 13 amino acids. Per the germline V gene, CDR1 is SGHRS and CDR2 is YFSETQ. Trimming removed 1 base from V and 6 bases from J, with 10 bases in between. Written as DNA, the CDR3 is TGCGCCAGCAGCTTGATGCCCTCAGCTGAAGCTTTCTTT. Protein product: CASSLMPSAEAFF.

V is TRBV7-2 and J is TRBJ2-5; no clear D. From germline, CDR1 is SGHTA and CDR2 FQGNSA. This CDR3 has 16 residues. The V end was cut by 1 base, the J end by 1 base, with 13 bases between. The CDR3 spells CASSLGSQSPQETQYF. The CDR3 region has the DNA TGTGCCAGCAGCTTAGGGTCCCAGAGCCCCCAAGAGACCCAGTACTTC.

V gene TRBV20-1 combines with J gene TRBJ1-5; weak D call: TRBD1 (6 bases). Germline CDR1 is DFQATT and CDR2 is SNEGSKA (reference sequence). With 0 bases removed from V and 6 bases from J, the gap between germline ends came to 9 bases. CDR3 length: 13 amino acids. Written as DNA, the CDR3 is TGCAGTGCTAGAGATACAGGGATTCAGCCCCAGCATTTT. Its protein is CSARDTGIQPQHF.

This clonotype was seen ten or more times. The V call is TRBV7-2, the J call TRBJ2-3, with 7 nucleotides matching TRBD1. This CDR3 region has 12 residues. Germline trimming cut 2 bases from V and 11 bases from J; bases unmatched to any gene: 4. Germline CDR1 and CDR2: SGHTA and FQGNSA. The CDR3 here is CASSLKGQKQYF. As DNA, the CDR3 is TGTGCCAGCAGCTTAAAGGGACAGAAGCAGTATTTT.

The chain combines TRBV7-9 with TRBJ2-7; D tentatively fits TRBD1 or TRBD2 (5 bases each). The CDR3 length is 13 residues. CDR1 SEHNR and CDR2 FQNEAQ come from the germline V gene (reference sequence). V was shortened by 2 bases and J by 10 bases, with 15 bases between the two germline ends. In nucleotides, the CDR3 is TGTGCCAGCAGCTTAATTCAGCAGGGACGCCAGTACTTC. Protein product: CASSLIQQGRQYF.

The J gene is TRBJ2-5, the V gene TRBV20-1; 9 bases line up with TRBD2. V lost 3 bases to trimming and J lost 5 bases; unmatched junction nucleotides: 13. The CDR3 runs 16 residues. Germline V gives CDR1 DFQATT, CDR2 SNEGSKA (reference sequence). CDR3 sequence reads: CSARGSGGPILETQYF. CDR3 nucleotides: TGCAGTGCTAGGGGTAGCGGGGGCCCCATTTTGGAGACCCAGTACTTC.

This clonotype came up a few times. As DNA, the CDR3 is TGTGCCAGCAGCTTGGGGGGGCCCCACACAGATACGCAGTATTTT. This encodes CASSLGGPHTDTQYF. The chain uses TRBV5-6 and TRBJ2-3, with D maybe TRBD1 (6 bases). There are 15 residues in the CDR3. Germline CDR1 SGHDT, CDR2 YYEEEE. Trimming left V 0 bases short and J 2 bases short, with 10 bases between.

This clonotype was seen many times. The V gene is TRBV6-1, the J gene TRBJ1-2, with D unclear. V was trimmed by 5 bases and J by 6 bases, leaving 16 bases between them. From germline, CDR1 is MNHNS and CDR2 SASEGT. The CDR3 runs to 14 residues. The CDR3: CASSLRESRNGYTF. Here the CDR3 DNA reads TGTGCCAGCAGTCTCCGAGAGTCCCGGAATGGCTACACCTTC.

Only a few counts were recorded for this clonotype. The chain links TRBV27 to TRBJ1-3, with D unresolved. CDR3 length equals 15 residues. The germline gives CDR1 MNHEY, CDR2 SMNVEV (reference sequence). V lost 6 bases and J 0 bases, leaving 12 bases between the germline ends. CDR3 DNA: TGTGCCAGCAGAGCCGGGCCTTACTCTGGAAACACCATATATTTT. Protein product: CASRAGPYSGNTIYF.

The genes are TRBV4-1 and TRBJ1-5; TRBD1 agrees at 8 bases. The length of the CDR3 is 17 residues. CDR1 and CDR2 (germline): MGHRA, YSYEKL. Germline trimming cut 5 bases from V and 3 bases from J; bases unmatched to any gene: 12. In DNA form, the CDR3 reads TGCGCCAGCAGCAGCCCGACAGGGGAGAAGCACAATCAGCCCCAGCATTTT. Its protein is CASSSPTGEKHNQPQHF.

This sequence joins TRBV18 and TRBJ2-5, with 8 bases that match TRBD1. V gave up 3 bases and J gave up 5 bases; unmatched junction bases: 5. Germline loops: CDR1 KGHSH, CDR2 LQKENI. This CDR3 has 14 amino acids. CDR3: CASSPPTGVETQYF. In DNA, the CDR3 is TGTGCCAGCTCACCCCCGACAGGGGTTGAGACCCAGTACTTC.